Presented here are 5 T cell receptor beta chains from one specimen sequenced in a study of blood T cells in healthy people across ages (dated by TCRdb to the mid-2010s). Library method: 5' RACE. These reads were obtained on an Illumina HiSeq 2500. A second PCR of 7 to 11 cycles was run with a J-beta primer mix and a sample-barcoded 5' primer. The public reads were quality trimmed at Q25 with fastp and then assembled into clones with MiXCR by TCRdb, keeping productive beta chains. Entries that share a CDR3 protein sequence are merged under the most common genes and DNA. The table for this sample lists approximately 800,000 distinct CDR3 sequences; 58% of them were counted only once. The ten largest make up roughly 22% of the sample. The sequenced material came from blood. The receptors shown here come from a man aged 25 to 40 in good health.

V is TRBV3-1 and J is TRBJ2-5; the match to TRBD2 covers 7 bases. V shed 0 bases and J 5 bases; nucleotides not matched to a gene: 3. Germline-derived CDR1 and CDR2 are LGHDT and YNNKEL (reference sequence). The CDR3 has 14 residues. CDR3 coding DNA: TGTGCCAGCAGCCAAGATGCGGGGGTGGAGACCCAGTACTTC. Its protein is CASSQDAGVETQYF.

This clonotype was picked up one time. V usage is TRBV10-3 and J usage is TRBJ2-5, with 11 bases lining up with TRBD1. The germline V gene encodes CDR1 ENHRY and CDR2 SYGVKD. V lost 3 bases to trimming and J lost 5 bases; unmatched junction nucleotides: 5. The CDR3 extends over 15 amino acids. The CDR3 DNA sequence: TGTGCCATCAGTGATTGGACAGGGGGCGGCGAGACCCAGTACTTC. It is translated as CAISDWTGGGETQYF.

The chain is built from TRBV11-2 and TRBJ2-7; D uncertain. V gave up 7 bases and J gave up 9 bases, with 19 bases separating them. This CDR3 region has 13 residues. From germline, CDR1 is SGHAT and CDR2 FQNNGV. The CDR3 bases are TGTGCCAGCACCACGGCCATCGGTTGGAGGCAGTACTTC. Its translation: CASTTAIGWRQYF. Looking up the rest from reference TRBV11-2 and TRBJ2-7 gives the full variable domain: EAGVAQSPRYKIIEKRQSVAFWCNPISGHATLYWYQQILGQGPKLLIQFQNNGVVDDSQLPKDRFSAERLKGVDSTLKIQPAKLEDSAVYLCASTTAIGWRQYFGPGTRLTVT.

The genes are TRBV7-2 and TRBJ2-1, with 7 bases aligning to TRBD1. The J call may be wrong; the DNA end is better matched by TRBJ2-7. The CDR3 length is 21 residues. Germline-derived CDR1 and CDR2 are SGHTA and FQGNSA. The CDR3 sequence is CASSLFGRAGGVSGSYNEQYF. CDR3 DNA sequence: TGTGCCAGCAGCTTATTCGGAAGAGCAGGGGGAGTCTCGGGATCCTACAATGAGCAGTACTTC.

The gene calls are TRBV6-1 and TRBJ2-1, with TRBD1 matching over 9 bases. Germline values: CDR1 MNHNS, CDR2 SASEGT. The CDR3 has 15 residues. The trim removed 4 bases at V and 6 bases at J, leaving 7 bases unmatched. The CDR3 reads CASSGRDRVFNEQFF. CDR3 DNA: TGTGCCAGCAGTGGACGGGACAGGGTCTTCAATGAGCAGTTCTTC.